Listed below are T cell receptor beta chains from one sample, sequenced in a study of blood T cell repertoires in COVID-19. Only in-frame clones appear in the TCRdb table, and some are missing; sequencing was by immunoSEQ multiplex PCR. Found here are about 190,000 clones, around 87% of them singletons; the top ten hold approximately 0.64%. Sample: peripheral blood. These receptors all come from a man aged 45 to 65 with acute or convalescent COVID-19. CDR3s include the opening cysteine and the closing phenylalanine or tryptophan. Fields, in order: V gene, D gene, J gene, clone size, CDR3 DNA, CDR3 protein. A D gene is named only where the DNA matches it firmly. Size is stated for part of the rows, as once, few or many counts, or as a class when the clone is expanded.

TRBV7-8	.	TRBJ2-7	.	TGTGCCAGCAGAACCCCGGGGGTAGGCTACGAGCAGTACTTC	CASRTPGVGYEQYF
TRBV7-9	.	TRBJ1-2	.	TGTGCCAGCAGCTCCCCACAGGGCAGCTACACCTTC	CASSSPQGSYTF
TRBV28	.	TRBJ1-6	.	TGTGCCAGCAGCCGGAATTCACCCCTCCACTTT	CASSRNSPLHF
TRBV18	.	TRBJ1-1	.	TGTGCCAGCTCACCAAATACTGGGGGACTCACGAACACTGAAGCTTTCTTT	CASSPNTGGLTNTEAFF
TRBV19	.	TRBJ1-3	once	TGTGCCAGTAGCGATACAGTAAACTCTGGAAACACCATATATTTT	CASSDTVNSGNTIYF
TRBV6-5	TRBD1	TRBJ1-2	.	TGTGCCAGTTACAGGGGCTTGGGGTACTATGGCTACACCTTC	CASYRGLGYYGYTF
TRBV19	TRBD2	TRBJ2-1	.	TGTGCCAGTAGAGGACTAGCGGGAGCACTATACAATGAGCAGTTCTTC	CASRGLAGALYNEQFF
TRBV19	TRBD2	TRBJ2-2	.	TGTGCCAGTAGTTCCACTAGCGGGATGCGGTACACCGGGGAGCTGTTTTTT	CASSSTSGMRYTGELFF
TRBV19	.	TRBJ1-5	.	TGTGCCAGTAGTATCAGCGGCAATCAGCCCCAGCATTTT	CASSISGNQPQHF
TRBV19	TRBD1	TRBJ2-7	.	TGTGCCAGTAGCAACTCCGGGACAGGGATACACGAGCAGTACTTC	CASSNSGTGIHEQYF
TRBV19	TRBD1	TRBJ2-2	.	TGTGCCAGTAGTATCAGGGTGGGACAGGGCCCCACCGGGGAGCTGTTTTTT	CASSIRVGQGPTGELFF
TRBV6-5	TRBD1	TRBJ1-4	.	TGTGCCAGCAGTTACGCCGGGACAGGAGGTGAAAAACTGTTTTTT	CASSYAGTGGEKLFF
TRBV19	.	TRBJ2-7	once	TGTGCCAGAATAGCGGGACAGTCCTACGAGCAGTACTTC	CARIAGQSYEQYF
TRBV5-4	TRBD2	TRBJ2-1	few	TGTGCCAGCAGCTTGGGCCTAGCGGGAGGGGGTTACAATGAGCAGTTCTTC	CASSLGLAGGGYNEQFF
TRBV2	TRBD1	TRBJ1-5	.	TGTGCCAGCAGGGACTACAGGGGACTGGCCAATCAGCCCCAGCATTTT	CASRDYRGLANQPQHF
TRBV28	TRBD1	TRBJ1-1	few	TGTGCCAGCAGCCCGGGACAGGGGGCAATCACTGAAGCTTTCTTT	CASSPGQGAITEAFF